This is a list of T cell receptor beta chains from one sample in a study of TIL therapy for anti-PD-1-resistant metastatic lung cancer. Data came from immunoSEQ multiplex PCR; TCRdb stores just in-frame clones and leaves some out. The sample contains about 43,000 clones, around 79% of which appear only once. This specimen consisted of blood, obtained at baseline. The receptors come from a man between 65 and 79 years old with non-small cell lung cancer. The CDR3 runs from the conserved cysteine through the conserved F or W. A D gene is named only where the DNA matches it firmly. Clone size, where shown, is once, few, many, or a class for clones that have expanded.

clone_size d_call j_call v_call cdr3_nt cdr3_aa
- TRBD2 TRBJ2-1 TRBV9 TGTGCCAGCAACCCCGGTTTTGCGGGAGAAGACAATGAGCAGTTCTTC CASNPGFAGEDNEQFF
once - TRBJ1-4 TRBV28 TGTGCCAGCAGTTTATCGACGGCCGGACGTGAAAAACTGTTTTTT CASSLSTAGREKLFF
- TRBD2 TRBJ2-7 TRBV7-9 TGTGCCAGCAGCGACATAGCGGGAGTTTCCTACGAGCAGTACTTC CASSDIAGVSYEQYF
- - TRBJ1-4 TRBV19 TGTGCCAGTAGTGATTTCCGGGAGGAACTGTTTTTT CASSDFREELFF
- - TRBJ1-5 TRBV27 TGTGCCAGCAGTTTATCGGGGACACCTAGCAATCAGCCCCAGCATTTT CASSLSGTPSNQPQHF
- - TRBJ2-3 TRBV5-1 TGCGCCAGCAGCGGACGGGCAGGGATGGTCCCCACAGATACGCAGTATTTT CASSGRAGMVPTDTQYF
- TRBD1 TRBJ2-5 TRBV27 TGTGCCAGCAGACGGACAGGGGAACGGGAGACCCAGTACTTC CASRRTGERETQYF
- TRBD1 TRBJ2-5 TRBV6-6 TGTGCCAGCAGTTACTTTCTACAGGGGGAGACCCAGTACTTC CASSYFLQGETQYF
once - TRBJ2-2 TRBV2 TGTGCCAGCACCCCCGGGACCGGGAACACCGGGGAGCTGTTTTTT CASTPGTGNTGELFF
- - TRBJ2-1 TRBV5-1 TGCGCCAGCAGCTTCGGTGGGAGTAGGAACAATGAGCAGTTCTTC CASSFGGSRNNEQFF
few - TRBJ1-5 TRBV28 TGTGCCAGCGCTTCTTGGACAGTCAATAGCAATCAGCCCCAGCATTTT CASASWTVNSNQPQHF
- - TRBJ1-5 TRBV28 TGTGCCAGCAGAGCCCGTGGGTCCCTTAGCAATCAGCCCCAGCATTTT CASRARGSLSNQPQHF
- TRBD2 TRBJ2-3 TRBV5-4 TGTGCCAGCAGCTTGGGGGGGGGACGCACAGATACGCAGTATTTT CASSLGGGRTDTQYF
- TRBD1 TRBJ2-5 TRBV5-1 TGCGCCAGCAGCGTAGGATTCCCAGGGGGCCAAGAGACCCAGTACTTC CASSVGFPGGQETQYF
- TRBD1 TRBJ1-5 TRBV28 TGTGCCAGCAGAAGGGGACAGGTTCGGCAGCCCCAGCATTTT CASRRGQVRQPQHF
- TRBD2 TRBJ2-1 TRBV5-4 TGTGCCAGCAGCTCCGGGACTAGGGTAGGGAATGAGCAGTTCTTC CASSSGTRVGNEQFF
- - TRBJ1-5 TRBV27 TGTGCCAGCAGGGCAGATAGCAATCAGCCCCAGCATTTT CASRADSNQPQHF
- - TRBJ2-7 TRBV7-3 TGTGCCAGCAGCTTAGGGTCGGGAGTGGGTTACGAGCAGTACTTC CASSLGSGVGYEQYF
- TRBD2 TRBJ2-5 TRBV5-1 TGCGCCAGCAGCTTGGATCCGGGACTAGCTGCGACCCAGTACTTC CASSLDPGLAATQYF
- - TRBJ2-7 TRBV5-1 TGCGCCAGCAGCTTGGCCTTAACCGAGCAGTACTTC CASSLALTEQYF
- TRBD1 TRBJ2-5 TRBV13 TGTGCCAGCAGCTTCTCGGACAGGGGGCAGGAGACCCAGTACTTC CASSFSDRGQETQYF
- - TRBJ1-1 TRBV6-6 TGTGCCAGCAGTCCGACAAGTACCACTGAAGCTTTCTTT CASSPTSTTEAFF
- - TRBJ2-7 TRBV6-6 TGTGCCAGCAGTTACCCTTCGCGGGTCTACGAGCAGTACTTC CASSYPSRVYEQYF
- - TRBJ1-3 TRBV7-2 TGTGCCAGCAGCTCAGGACGGACCTCGGGAAACACCATATATTTT CASSSGRTSGNTIYF
- - TRBJ2-3 TRBV11-3 TGTGCCAGCAGCTTAGATACAACGCTCTACTTATTCTGCACAGATACGCAGTATTTT CASSLDTTLYLFCTDTQYF
- - TRBJ2-7 TRBV21-1 TGTGCCAGCAGCAATAGGGCAGTGGACACCTACGAGCAGTACTTC CASSNRAVDTYEQYF
- - TRBJ2-7 TRBV11-2 TGTGCCAGCAGCCCTCTTAAGGCGGACACCTACGAGCAGTACTTC CASSPLKADTYEQYF
- TRBD2 TRBJ2-1 TRBV9 TGTGCCAGCAGCCCCACCGGGACTAGCGGGGGGTACTCCTACAATGAGCAGTTCTTC CASSPTGTSGGYSYNEQFF
- - TRBJ2-2 TRBV21-1 TGTGCCAGCAGCAAAGAGCAGGCGGGAGTGGTTACCGGGGAGCTGTTTTTT CASSKEQAGVVTGELFF
- - TRBJ2-1 TRBV27 TGTGCCAGCAGCCTAAAAACTAGAGGCGACAATGAGCAGTTCTTC CASSLKTRGDNEQFF
- TRBD1 TRBJ2-7 TRBV28 TGTGCCACCAGGGACAGGTTCCACGAGCAGTACTTC CATRDRFHEQYF
- - TRBJ2-7 TRBV5-4 TGTGCCAGCAGCTTGGGTCTAGAGCGGTCCGGGAACGAGCAGTACTTC CASSLGLERSGNEQYF
- - TRBJ1-2 TRBV6-1 TGTGCCAGCATCCCTCCGGGCCGTATCTATGGCTACACCTTC CASIPPGRIYGYTF
- - TRBJ2-5 TRBV7-9 TGTGCCAGCAGCTCGATAGAGACCCAGTACTTC CASSSIETQYF
- - TRBJ2-1 TRBV20-1 TGCAGTGCTAGAGACAATGAGCAGTTCTTC CSARDNEQFF
- - TRBJ2-1 TRBV5-1 TGCGCCAGCAGCTTTAGATCCTTCACGGTTGGCGAGGCCGGTGAGCAGTTCTTC CASSFRSFTVGEAGEQFF
few TRBD2 TRBJ2-2 TRBV28 TGTGCCAGCAGTTTAAGCGGCGGGAGGGGCACCGGGGAGCTGTTTTTT CASSLSGGRGTGELFF
- TRBD2 TRBJ2-1 TRBV6-6 TGTGCCAGCAGCTCCACTATAGCGGGAGGGCCGCTTGAGCAGTTCTTC CASSSTIAGGPLEQFF
- - TRBJ2-5 TRBV9 TGTGCCAGCAGCGTAGGGGGAGGGGGCCAAGAGACCCAGTACTTC CASSVGGGGQETQYF
- - TRBJ2-7 TRBV2 TGTGCCAGCAATTTCGTTGGGACGGAAGATTCCTACGAGCAGTACTTC CASNFVGTEDSYEQYF
- - TRBJ2-3 TRBV7-9 TGTGCCAGCAGCTTAGGGTATAGTGGGCCTAGCACAGATACGCAGTATTTT CASSLGYSGPSTDTQYF
few - TRBJ2-7 TRBV2 TGTGCCAGCAGTGAAGGAGGACGAATACAAGACGAGCAGTACTTC CASSEGGRIQDEQYF
- - TRBJ2-1 TRBV2 TGTGCCAGCAGGGAATACAATGAGCAGTTCTTC CASREYNEQFF
once TRBD2 TRBJ2-7 TRBV7-2 TGCGCCAGCAGCCAAGATGCGGGAGGCGACTACGAGCAGTACTTC CASSQDAGGDYEQYF
few - TRBJ1-3 TRBV6-1 TGTGCCAGCAGTGCCCAACAATTCTCTGGAAACACCATATATTTT CASSAQQFSGNTIYF
- - TRBJ2-7 TRBV5-4 TGTGCCAGCAGCTTGGGGCCCACCTACGAGCAGTACTTC CASSLGPTYEQYF
once - TRBJ2-7 TRBV6-5 TGTGCCAGCAGTTACTCGAGCCCATCTAATACCTACGAGCAGTACTTC CASSYSSPSNTYEQYF
- TRBD1 TRBJ2-6 TRBV5-6 TGTGCCAGCAGCCCCTCCGGACAGGGGGGCTCTGGGGCCAACGTCCTGACTTTC CASSPSGQGGSGANVLTF
- TRBD2 TRBJ2-1 TRBV7-8 TGTGCCAGCAGCTTACCGACTAGCGGGAGGCCCCCGTCGGGGAATGAGCAGTTCTTC CASSLPTSGRPPSGNEQFF
- - TRBJ1-2 TRBV7-9 TGTGCCAGCAGCTTAAGCGAGGGACAAAGCTATGGCTACACCTTC CASSLSEGQSYGYTF
few TRBD2 TRBJ2-3 TRBV7-9 TGTGCCAGCAGCTTCCTTGGACTAGCGGGGGCAGATACGCAGTATTTT CASSFLGLAGADTQYF
once - TRBJ2-7 TRBV19 TGTGCCAGTAGTCCAGACTACTACTACGAGCAGTACTTC CASSPDYYYEQYF
- - TRBJ2-6 TRBV4-1 TGCGCCAGCAGCCTAGGGGATGGGGCCAACGTCCTGACTTTC CASSLGDGANVLTF
- TRBD2 TRBJ2-1 TRBV28 TGTGCCAGCAGTCCCCTGGTAGCGGGAGGGGGACTGAATGAGCAGTTCTTC CASSPLVAGGGLNEQFF
- TRBD2 TRBJ2-2 TRBV7-9 TGTGCCAGCAGCCCCGGACTAGCGGGAGGGCCGGTCGGGGAGCTGTTTTTT CASSPGLAGGPVGELFF
- TRBD1 TRBJ1-1 TRBV19 TGTGCCAGTAGTATTGGCGGACAGGGCAGGACTGAAGCTTTCTTT CASSIGGQGRTEAFF
- TRBD1 TRBJ2-1 TRBV29-1 TGCAGCACTTGGACAGGGGGGGTGGGTGAGCAGTTCTTC CSTWTGGVGEQFF
- - TRBJ2-6 TRBV5-1 TGCGCCAGCAGCCCGGTCCTCTCTGGGGCCAACGTCCTGACTTTC CASSPVLSGANVLTF
- - TRBJ1-3 TRBV2 TGTGCCAGCAGTGAACAGCTAGCGAGCTCTGGAAACACCATATATTTT CASSEQLASSGNTIYF
- TRBD1 TRBJ2-7 TRBV5-6 TGTGCCAGCAGACCGGGACAGGGATCCTACGAGCAGTACTTC CASRPGQGSYEQYF